The 32 T cell receptor beta chains given below trace back to one sample, sequenced in a study of blood T cell repertoires in COVID-19. The assay was immunoSEQ multiplex PCR, and TCRdb's table has in-frame clones only and misses some. The sample lists over 80,000 clones, about four fifths occurring once. Input material: peripheral blood. These receptors originate from a woman between 55 and 75 years old with acute or convalescent COVID-19.

This chain uses TRBV7-2 with TRBJ1-2, with D tentatively TRBD1 (6 bases). Germline values: CDR1 SGHTA, CDR2 FQGNSA. The CDR3 loop spans 14 amino acids. Trimming cost V 1 base and J 7 bases, with 13 bases left between them. Written as DNA, the CDR3 is TGTGCCAGCAGCTTAGTAGTTCGAGGGGGTGGCTACACCTTC. Its protein product is CASSLVVRGGGYTF.

This clone has just a few counts. The chain employs TRBV11-2 and TRBJ2-1, with TRBD2 matching 13 bases. The trim removed 8 bases at V and 12 bases at J, leaving 10 bases unmatched. The CDR3 totals 14 residues. The germline gives CDR1 SGHAT, CDR2 FQNNGV. The DNA of the CDR3 is TGTGCCAGCGGAGTGACTAGCGGGAGGATCGTGCAGTTCTTC. Translating gives CASGVTSGRIVQFF.

The chain is built from TRBV30 and TRBJ2-1; 12 bases map to TRBD2. CDR1 is GTSNPN and CDR2 is SVGIG in the germline V gene (reference sequence). The CDR3 spans 15 residues. J gave up 4 bases and V 2 bases, and 3 bases lay outside the gene matches. In DNA, the CDR3 is TGTGCCTGGAGTTCAACTAGCGGGAGGTACAATGAGCAGTTCTTC. This sequence encodes CAWSSTSGRYNEQFF.

V gene TRBV5-4 combines with J gene TRBJ1-1; tentatively, D is TRBD1 (6 bases). The V gene's germline CDR1 is SGHNT and CDR2 YYREEE (reference sequence). This CDR3 is built from 13 residues. V lost 0 bases and J 7 bases, leaving 10 bases between the germline ends. This CDR3 is CASSLAVTGEAFF. CDR3 DNA: TGTGCCAGCAGCTTGGCAGTGACAGGTGAAGCTTTCTTT.

This clone has a single count. V gene TRBV3-1 (or the pseudogene TRBV3-2) combines with J gene TRBJ2-7; D remains unclear. The CDR3 length is 12 residues. Trimming cost V 1 base and J 7 bases, with 8 bases left between them. Germline V lookup: CDR1 LGHDT, CDR2 YNNKEL (reference sequence). The CDR3 nucleotides read TGTGCCAGCAGCCAAGTGGCTTTGGAGCAGTACTTC. Protein sequence: CASSQVALEQYF.

CDR3 sequence reads: CASSTDDREEGFF. The CDR3 region has the DNA TGTGCCAGCAGCACTGACGACAGGGAGGAGGGTTTCTTT. The V call is TRBV5-4, the J call TRBJ1-1; 7 nucleotides agree with TRBD1. This CDR3 is built from 13 residues. Trimming cost V 4 bases and J 13 bases; bases outside gene matches: 13. CDR1 is SGHNT, CDR2 YYREEE, per germline (reference sequence).

The CDR3 nucleotides read TGTGCCAGCCGACGGAACCAGGGAACCGGGGAGCTGTTTTTT. The encoded protein is CASRRNQGTGELFF. The chain is built from TRBV6-5 and TRBJ2-2; possible D gene TRBD1, 5 bases. From germline, CDR1 is MNHEY and CDR2 SVGAGI. This CDR3 has 14 residues. Trimming removed 8 bases at V and 5 bases at J, with 15 bases between.

The chain recombines TRBV3-1 (or the pseudogene TRBV3-2) with TRBJ2-7; perhaps TRBD2 as D (7 bases). Germline V gene data show CDR1 as LGHDT and CDR2 as YNNKEL (reference sequence). Trimming removed 4 bases from V and 4 bases from J, with 11 bases in between. The CDR3 sequence is 13 residues long. The CDR3: CASSRGGAYEQYF. CDR3 DNA: TGTGCCAGCAGCCGGGGGGGGGCGTACGAGCAGTACTTC.

The V call is TRBV4-2, the J call TRBJ2-1; D is possibly TRBD2 (7 bases). Trimming cost V 1 base and J 3 bases, with 25 bases left between them. The CDR3 is 20 amino acids. The germline V gene encodes CDR1 LGHNA and CDR2 YNFKEQ. The CDR3 coding sequence is TGTGCCAGCAGCCAAGCGAGGGGGGGCCGGGGGCAGGATCGCTACAATGAGCAGTTCTTC. This translates into CASSQARGGRGQDRYNEQFF.

This rearrangement joins TRBV6-5 to TRBJ2-1; D gene ambiguous. The CDR3 length is 14 residues. Trimming stripped 4 bases from V and 3 bases from J, with 10 bases between. Germline lookup yields CDR1 MNHEY and CDR2 SVGAGI. The chain's CDR3 is CASSSLTGYNEQFF. CDR3 in DNA: TGTGCCAGCAGTTCCTTGACTGGCTACAATGAGCAGTTCTTC.

Notes on this clone: It is unclear where the CDR3 begins or ends on the DNA, so no DNA is shown, and the CDR3 is as TCRdb lists it. The gene calls are TRBV16 and TRBJ1-1. The CDR3 has 15 amino acids, counting both end residues. Germline V gene data show CDR1 as KGHSY and CDR2 as FQNENV. The CDR3 protein is CASSQLDFRGTEAFF.

The chain uses TRBV5-5 and TRBJ2-2; D is ambiguous. Germline loops: CDR1 SGHKS, CDR2 YYEKEE (reference sequence). Deletions cut 2 bases from V and 2 bases from J, with 10 bases between. The CDR3 extends over 15 amino acids. Written as DNA, the CDR3 is TGTGCCAGCAGCTTCGGCGGCTCAAACACCGGGGAGCTGTTTTTT. This codes for CASSFGGSNTGELFF.

The rearrangement uses TRBV5-4 and TRBJ1-2; 8 nucleotides match TRBD1. The CDR3 has 16 amino acids. Trimming removed 4 bases from V and 5 bases from J; junction bases left unmatched: 13. The germline V gene has CDR1 SGHNT and CDR2 YYREEE (reference sequence). The CDR3 spells CASSLPLSGGRYGYTF. The CDR3, as DNA: TGTGCCAGCAGCCTCCCGTTGTCAGGGGGCAGATATGGCTACACCTTC.

This clone was counted a single time. V gene TRBV3-1 (or the pseudogene TRBV3-2) combines with J gene TRBJ2-3; possibly TRBD2 for D (7 bases). CDR1 LGHDT and CDR2 YNNKEL come from the germline V gene (reference sequence). Trimming left V 3 bases short and J 1 base short, with 14 bases between. This CDR3 comprises 16 residues. CDR3 residues: CASSQRQGGGTDTQYF. The CDR3 DNA follows: TGTGCCAGCAGCCAGAGGCAAGGGGGGGGCACAGATACGCAGTATTTT.

The CDR3 DNA reads as TGTGCCAGCAGCTTCACTAGCACAAGACACTACGAGCAGTACTTC. It encodes CASSFTSTRHYEQYF. V and J are TRBV11-2 and TRBJ2-7; a possible D gene is TRBD2 (6 bases). Trimming stripped 3 bases from V and 3 bases from J, with 15 bases between. CDR1 and CDR2 from the germline V gene are SGHAT and FQNNGV. This CDR3 region has 15 residues.

This clone was seen only a few times. V usage is TRBV12-5 and J usage is TRBJ2-1, with a tentative D call TRBD1 (7 bases). The CDR3 runs 15 residues. V lost 5 bases to trimming and J lost 8 bases, with 19 bases between them. Germline values: CDR1 LGHNT, CDR2 FRNRAP. CDR3 in amino acids: CASGEEARRGHEQFF. The CDR3 DNA reads TGTGCTAGTGGTGAGGAGGCCCGGAGGGGGCATGAGCAGTTCTTC. Together with reference TRBV12-5 and TRBJ2-1, the CDR3 gives the full variable domain: DARVTQTPRHKVTEMGQEVTMRCQPILGHNTVFWYRQTMMQGLELLAYFRNRAPLDDSGMPKDRFSAEMPDATLATLKIQPSEPRDSAVYFCASGEEARRGHEQFFGPGTRLTVL.

The chain employs TRBV6-5 and TRBJ1-5; D is undetermined. Germline V CDR1 and CDR2: MNHEY, SVGAGI. The germline V and J ends were trimmed by 7 bases and 2 bases, with 12 bases remaining between them. The CDR3 totals 14 residues. The CDR3 here is CASTPTRGNQPQHF. As DNA, the CDR3 is TGTGCCAGCACCCCCACTAGGGGCAATCAGCCCCAGCATTTT.

This chain uses TRBV5-1 with TRBJ1-2; 8 bases fit TRBD1. The CDR3 consists of 16 residues. In germline, CDR1 is SGHRS, CDR2 YFSETQ. V was clipped by 2 bases and J by 4 bases; unmatched bases: 10. This chain's CDR3 is CASSFLQGEGGYGYTF. The CDR3 DNA reads as TGCGCCAGCAGCTTCTTACAGGGGGAAGGAGGCTATGGCTACACCTTC. Complete variable domain (other parts from reference TRBV5-1 and TRBJ1-2): KAGVTQTPRYLIKTRGQQVTLSCSPISGHRSVSWYQQTPGQGLQFLFEYFSETQRNKGNFPGRFSGRQFSNSRSEMNVSTLELGDSALYLCASSFLQGEGGYGYTFGSGTRLTVV.

The chain combines TRBV5-1 with TRBJ1-6; TRBD1 matches 10 bases. Germline assignment: CDR1 SGHRS and CDR2 YFSETQ. CDR3 length: 17 amino acids. V dropped 0 bases and J dropped 2; count of bases not matched to a gene: 2. CDR3 nucleotide sequence: TGCGCCAGCAGCTTGGTGGGGACAGGGGCCTATAATTCACCCCTCCACTTT. It translates to CASSLVGTGAYNSPLHF.

This chain links TRBV19 with TRBJ2-7, with 10 bases fitting TRBD1. The CDR3 consists of 13 residues. Germline loops: CDR1 LNHDA, CDR2 SQIVND (reference sequence). V was clipped by 6 bases and J by 6 bases; unmatched bases: 5. CDR3 bases: TGTGCCAGTAGCTCAGGACAGGGGGGCGAGCAGTACTTC. Translated: CASSSGQGGEQYF.

The chain links TRBV19 to TRBJ2-1; perhaps TRBD2 as D (5 bases). Germline V gives CDR1 LNHDA, CDR2 SQIVND (reference sequence). V was pared by 4 bases and J by 7 bases, with 23 bases between. The CDR3 spans 17 residues. The CDR3 DNA reads as TGTGCCAGTAGTACTAGCCGCTCGGGGAGCAATTTAAATGAGCAGTTCTTC. Translated: CASSTSRSGSNLNEQFF. Combining the CDR3 with reference TRBV19 and TRBJ2-1 gives the whole variable domain DGGITQSPKYLFRKEGQNVTLSCEQNLNHDAMYWYRQDPGQGLRLIYYSQIVNDFQKGDIAEGYSVSREKKESFPLTVTSAQKNPTAFYLCASSTSRSGSNLNEQFFGPGTRLTVL.

The V and J genes are TRBV2 and TRBJ2-3; 8 bases match TRBD2. V dropped 5 bases and J dropped 5; count of bases not matched to a gene: 12. The V gene's germline CDR1 is SNHLY and CDR2 FYNNEI. The CDR3 has 16 amino acids. Here the CDR3 reads CASSLRAGLALDTQYF. CDR3 nucleotides: TGTGCCAGCAGTCTTCGAGCTGGACTAGCTTTAGATACGCAGTATTTT. Drawing the rest from reference TRBV2 and TRBJ2-3, the complete variable domain is EPEVTQTPSHQVTQMGQEVILRCVPISNHLYFYWYRQILGQKVEFLVSFYNNEISEKSEIFDDQFSVERPDGSNFTLKIRSTKLEDSAMYFCASSLRAGLALDTQYFGPGTRLTVL.

The chain recombines TRBV3-1 (or the pseudogene TRBV3-2) with TRBJ2-2, with 13 bases that match TRBD2. V lost 3 bases, J lost 4 bases, and 14 bases stayed unmatched. Germline CDR1 reads LGHDT; CDR2 reads YNNKEL (reference sequence). The CDR3 consists of 20 residues. DNA of the CDR3: TGTGCCAGCAGCCAGCGCGGGACTAGCGGGAACAATTTCCGCACCGGGGAGCTGTTTTTT. As protein: CASSQRGTSGNNFRTGELFF.

The chain joins TRBV6-2 or TRBV6-3 to TRBJ2-1, with 7 bases lining up with TRBD2. The V and J ends lost 0 bases and 1 base, in that order; junction bases with no gene match: 9. This CDR3 contains 18 residues. Germline values: CDR1 MNHEY, CDR2 SVGEGT. The CDR3 loop is CASSYSSTSGNSYNEQFF. The CDR3 bases are TGTGCCAGCAGTTACTCGTCAACCAGCGGGAATTCCTACAATGAGCAGTTCTTC.

V is TRBV5-1 and J is TRBJ1-1, with 7 positions matching TRBD1. Germline assignment: CDR1 SGHRS and CDR2 YFSETQ. V was clipped by 4 bases and J by 5 bases; unmatched bases: 8. This CDR3 spans 14 amino acids. The CDR3 region is CASSKQTGVTEAFF. DNA of the CDR3: TGCGCCAGCAGCAAGCAAACAGGGGTTACTGAAGCTTTCTTT.

The rearrangement uses TRBV5-6 and TRBJ2-2, with 9 bases aligning to TRBD2. The trim removed 1 base at V and 5 bases at J, leaving 6 bases unmatched. There are 16 residues in the CDR3. Looked up from germline, CDR1 is SGHDT and CDR2 is YYEEEE. The CDR3 sequence is CASSLTSGPSTGELFF. The CDR3 DNA is TGTGCCAGCAGCTTGACTAGCGGGCCGTCAACCGGGGAGCTGTTTTTT.

The V call is TRBV28, the J call TRBJ1-3, with a weak D call TRBD1 (6 bases). Deletions cut 6 bases from V and 0 bases from J, with 18 bases between. CDR1 is MDHEN and CDR2 is SYDVKM in the germline V gene. The CDR3 is made up of 17 amino acids. The CDR3 loop is CASSPGTGFRSGNTIYF. DNA of the CDR3: TGTGCCAGCAGCCCGGGTACAGGGTTCCGCTCTGGAAACACCATATATTTT.

The chain combines TRBV5-1 with TRBJ1-3; D unclear. The CDR3 is made up of 14 amino acids. Trimming stripped 4 bases from V and 4 bases from J, with 12 bases between. The germline gives CDR1 SGHRS, CDR2 YFSETQ. CDR3 DNA: TGCGCCAGCAGCGCGTCGACGGGAGGAAACACCATATATTTT. This codes for CASSASTGGNTIYF.

The chain uses TRBV2 and TRBJ2-7; possibly TRBD2 for D (5 bases). Germline V gene lookup returns CDR1 SNHLY and CDR2 FYNNEI. V gave up 2 bases and J gave up 1 base, with 12 bases separating them. CDR3 length equals 15 residues. CDR3 nucleotide sequence: TGTGCCAGCAGTGAACCAGCGGTGAAGTCCTACGAGCAGTACTTC. It translates to CASSEPAVKSYEQYF.

The rearrangement joins TRBV7-2 to TRBJ1-3; TRBD1 might be the D (5 bases). The CDR3 totals 17 residues. V lost 5 bases and J lost 0, with 17 bases in between. Germline values: CDR1 SGHTA, CDR2 FQGNSA. The CDR3 DNA reads as TGTGCCAGCAGCAACCGGACACCTTTAACCTCTGGAAACACCATATATTTT. This encodes CASSNRTPLTSGNTIYF.

The V and J genes are TRBV29-1 and TRBJ2-3; 7 nucleotides match TRBD1. V lost 5 bases to trimming and J lost 1 base; unmatched junction nucleotides: 9. Germline CDR1 and CDR2: SQVTM and ANQGSEA. The CDR3 length is 15 residues. The CDR3 is CSVQLTGLGTDTQYF. The CDR3 region has the DNA TGCAGCGTTCAACTGACAGGGCTGGGCACAGATACGCAGTATTTT.

This chain uses TRBV7-2 with TRBJ1-6; tentative D call: TRBD1 (5 bases). The CDR3 spans 17 residues. CDR1 is SGHTA, CDR2 FQGNSA, per germline. V gave up 5 bases and J gave up 7 bases, with 21 bases separating them. This CDR3 reads CASSPGVGGSLNSPLHF. The CDR3 DNA reads TGTGCCAGCAGCCCCGGAGTTGGGGGGTCATTAAATTCACCCCTCCACTTT.